In this sample, the clone carrying this T cell receptor (beta chain) turned up a few times. Antigen unknown. TCRdb processed the 5' RACE reads anew with MiXCR; each CDR3 protein has one entry. The data hold approximately 250,000 distinct CDR3 sequences, with around 6.7% observed a single time. Deletions cut 4 bases from V and 0 bases from J, with 14 bases between. Germline-derived CDR1 and CDR2 are SGHRS and YFSETQ. The CDR3 contains 16 residues. This specimen comes from a study of T cells after yellow fever vaccination. Study observations and caveats: Most primary-vaccination clones recurred post-booster (about 96% CD4, 85% to 90% CD8).

Sequences were derived from CD4+ T cells sorted from PBMCs, sampled on the day of the yellow fever booster vaccination. The V and J genes are TRBV5-1 and TRBJ2-1, with a weak D call TRBD2 (6 bases). The receptor was derived from a man younger than 40 who received the YFV17D yellow fever vaccine. In DNA, the CDR3 is TGCGCCAGCAGCCAACCGGGACTCAGCTCCTACAATGAGCAGTTCTTC. Translating gives CASSQPGLSSYNEQFF.